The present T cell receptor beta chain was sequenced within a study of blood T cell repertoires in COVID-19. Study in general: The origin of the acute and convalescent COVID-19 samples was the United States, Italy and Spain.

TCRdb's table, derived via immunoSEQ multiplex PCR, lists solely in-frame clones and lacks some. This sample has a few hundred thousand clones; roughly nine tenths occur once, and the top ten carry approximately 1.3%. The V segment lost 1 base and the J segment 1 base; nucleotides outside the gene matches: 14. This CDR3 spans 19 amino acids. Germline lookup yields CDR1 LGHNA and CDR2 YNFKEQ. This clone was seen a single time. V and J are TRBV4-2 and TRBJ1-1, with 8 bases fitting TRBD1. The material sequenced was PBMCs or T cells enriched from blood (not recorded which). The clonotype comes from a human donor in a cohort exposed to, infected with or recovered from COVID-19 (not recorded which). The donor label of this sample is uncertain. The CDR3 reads CASSQGFGSGGAGNTEAFF. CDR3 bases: TGTGCCAGCAGCCAAGGTTTCGGGTCAGGGGGCGCGGGGAACACTGAAGCTTTCTTT.